Sequencing of this TCR beta chain was carried out in a study of shared T cell receptors in the human thymus. The data were produced by immunoSEQ multiplex PCR, yet TCRdb's version contains in-frame clones alone and is incomplete. The sample carries 700,000 or so clones, 70% to 90% recorded once. The CDR3 has 15 amino acids. Between the trimmed V and J ends, which lost 10 bases and 3 bases, there was a span of 21 bases. CDR1 and CDR2 (germline): MDHEN, SYDVKM. This same sample was also taken into another study, of human thymus T cells. That report notes: The donors were infants in Finland with congenital heart defects, otherwise immunologically healthy. Resected material from corrective heart surgery provided the thymus tissue analysed. An apparent bias in V and J gene usage was seen in thymic and blood repertoires. Among unrelated individuals, related research reported thymic repertoires that overlapped highly.

The clonotype originates from a girl less than two years old with a congenital heart defect. The chain recombines TRBV28 with TRBJ2-5; tentative D call: TRBD1 (6 bases). Sequencing used thymocytes. DNA for the CDR3: TGTGCCACCGAGCCCGCGGACAGACAAAAAGAGACCCAGTACTTC. It specifies CATEPADRQKETQYF.